The 24 T cell receptor beta chains below come from one sample, sequenced in a study of chemoradiotherapy in HPV16-positive cancers. Libraries were prepared by immunoSEQ multiplex PCR; TCRdb keeps only in-frame clonotypes and omits some of them. Of roughly 9,800 clones listed, roughly 83% are singletons. The specimen comprised blood, sampled from a patient who underwent chemoradiotherapy. Every receptor here comes from a human donor with HPV-associated anogenital cancer.

The chain carries TRBV19 and TRBJ1-2; 7 nucleotides line up with TRBD1. V lost 5 bases to trimming and J lost 4 bases; unmatched junction nucleotides: 7. Germline values: CDR1 LNHDA, CDR2 SQIVND (reference sequence). CDR3 size: 14 residues. The CDR3 loop reads CASSVTGKSYGYTF. In DNA form, the CDR3 reads TGTGCCAGTAGTGTGACAGGGAAGTCCTATGGCTACACCTTC.

This clone showed up just once. This rearrangement joins TRBV29-1 to TRBJ2-5; D not resolved. The CDR3 contains 12 residues. Germline-derived CDR1 and CDR2 are SQVTM and ANQGSEA. The V and J ends lost 7 bases and 11 bases respectively, with 20 bases between them. CDR3 DNA: TGCAGCGCCGTCTTAGAGACTGGTGAGCAGTACTTC. Protein: CSAVLETGEQYF.

The rearrangement uses TRBV7-7 and TRBJ2-5; 7 nucleotides line up with TRBD1. Per the germline V gene, CDR1 is SSHAT and CDR2 is FNYEAQ (reference sequence). CDR3 length: 17 residues. V dropped 3 bases and J dropped 1; count of bases not matched to a gene: 11. CDR3 in DNA: TGTGCCAGCAGCTTTAGTGCCTGGGACAGAGCCCAAGAGACCCAGTACTTC. Its translation: CASSFSAWDRAQETQYF.

The chain uses TRBV5-6 and TRBJ2-7; no clear D. In germline, CDR1 is SGHDT, CDR2 YYEEEE. The CDR3 totals 13 residues. Trimming left V 6 bases short and J 9 bases short, with 19 bases between. The CDR3 sequence: CASTSYQESAQYF. The CDR3 coding sequence is TGTGCCAGCACCTCGTACCAGGAATCGGCGCAGTACTTC.

The chain's CDR3 is CASTAGTGNSYEQYF. Written as DNA, the CDR3 is TGCGCCAGCACCGCCGGGACAGGCAACTCCTACGAGCAGTACTTC. This chain links TRBV10-2 with TRBJ2-7, with TRBD1 matching 8 bases. Germline trimming cut 7 bases from V and 0 bases from J; bases unmatched to any gene: 8. CDR3 length: 15 amino acids. Per germline, CDR1 WSHSY and CDR2 SAAADI.

The chain joins TRBV7-3 to TRBJ1-1; the D is unclear. V was cut by 2 bases and J by 3 bases, with 10 bases left in between. The germline V gene encodes CDR1 SGHTA and CDR2 FQGTGA. The CDR3 contains 14 residues. The CDR3 DNA reads TGTGCCAGCAGCTTAGGCCCGACGGACACTGAAGCTTTCTTT. Translated, it gives CASSLGPTDTEAFF.

The chain couples TRBV6-5 to TRBJ1-5, with D perhaps matching TRBD1 (6 bases). V lost 6 bases and J 4 bases, leaving 10 bases between the germline ends. This CDR3 spans 13 amino acids. The germline gives CDR1 MNHEY, CDR2 SVGAGI. The CDR3 bases are TGTGCCAGCAGCCTTCAGGGGAATCAGCCCCAGCATTTT. Its translation is CASSLQGNQPQHF.

V is TRBV7-8 and J is TRBJ2-1; the match to TRBD2 covers 7 bases. CDR1 SGHVS and CDR2 FQNEAQ come from the germline V gene. This CDR3 has 17 amino acids. Trimming cost V 1 base and J 4 bases; bases outside gene matches: 10. The CDR3 DNA reads as TGTGCCAGCAGCTTAGTACCAGCGGGACTGTTATACAATGAGCAGTTCTTC. Translating gives CASSLVPAGLLYNEQFF.

This clone was recorded a few times. The rearrangement links TRBV7-9 to TRBJ1-1; weak D call: TRBD1 (5 bases). Germline V CDR1 and CDR2: SEHNR, FQNEAQ (reference sequence). The CDR3 length is 12 residues. Deletions cut 3 bases from V and 10 bases from J, with 12 bases between. CDR3 nucleotide sequence: TGTGCCAGCAGCTTCACAGGTGGGGGAGCTTTCTTT. Amino acid sequence: CASSFTGGGAFF.

The chain employs TRBV2 and TRBJ2-1, with 11 bases that match TRBD2. With 8 bases clipped from V and 9 bases from J, the junction kept 3 bases outside the gene matches. CDR3 length equals 12 residues. CDR1 and CDR2 from the germline V gene are SNHLY and FYNNEI. The CDR3 here is CASLAGGREQFF. In DNA, the CDR3 is TGTGCCAGCTTAGCGGGGGGGCGTGAGCAGTTCTTC.

The J gene is TRBJ2-7, the V gene TRBV7-2; D is ambiguous. The V end lost 2 bases, the J end lost 0 bases, and 8 bases lay between the germline ends. Germline V gene data show CDR1 as SGHTA and CDR2 as FQGNSA. The CDR3 has 14 residues. In DNA form, the CDR3 reads TGTGCCAGCAGCTTAATGGGGAACTCCTACGAGCAGTACTTC. It encodes CASSLMGNSYEQYF.

In nucleotides, the CDR3 is TGTGCCAGCAGCCAAGTGGCTTCCGGGGATTCACCCCTCCACTTT. Protein: CASSQVASGDSPLHF. V usage is TRBV4-2 and J usage is TRBJ1-6; no reliable D call. Germline V lookup: CDR1 LGHNA, CDR2 YNFKEQ. The CDR3 length is 15 residues. Trimming left V 1 base short and J 8 bases short, with 12 bases between.

This clone appeared a single time. The CDR3 protein is CASSSGTAYSPLHF. Here the CDR3 DNA reads TGTGCCAGCAGCTCAGGGACAGCCTATTCACCCCTCCACTTT. The chain employs TRBV7-3 and TRBJ1-6; TRBD1 matches 7 bases. Germline V gene lookup returns CDR1 SGHTA and CDR2 FQGTGA. J was trimmed by 8 bases and V by 4 bases; bases with no gene match: 5. The CDR3 is 14 residues long.

The CDR3 bases are TGCGCCGCAAGCCCGGGACAGAGCACAGATACGCAGTATTTT. It yields the protein CAASPGQSTDTQYF. This rearrangement joins TRBV10-1 to TRBJ2-3; 7 nucleotides agree with TRBD1. The V gene's germline CDR1 is WNHNN and CDR2 SYGVQD (reference sequence). CDR3 length: 14 amino acids. J gave up 0 bases and V 11 bases, and 8 bases lay outside the gene matches.

The J gene is TRBJ2-7, the V gene TRBV5-1; no firm D call. The V end was cut by 4 bases, the J end by 3 bases, with 14 bases between. CDR3 length: 14 residues. Germline assignment: CDR1 SGHRS and CDR2 YFSETQ. CDR3 region: CASSLSPPNYEQYF. The CDR3 region has the DNA TGCGCCAGCAGCCTCTCCCCCCCCAACTACGAGCAGTACTTC.

This chain uses TRBV16 with TRBJ1-2; maybe TRBD1 (5 bases). V gave up 2 bases and J gave up 4 bases, with 17 bases separating them. The CDR3 is 16 amino acids. Looked up from germline, CDR1 is KGHSY and CDR2 is FQNENV. The DNA of the CDR3 is TGTGCCAGCAGCCAACTTCTGGGACGGACGAGCTATGGCTACACCTTC. Translated, it gives CASSQLLGRTSYGYTF.

This chain connects TRBV7-2 to TRBJ1-5; D not resolved. The CDR3 has 14 residues. Germline values: CDR1 SGHTA, CDR2 FQGNSA. V was shortened by 0 bases and J by 0 bases, with 3 bases between the two germline ends. Here the CDR3 reads CASSLANSNQPQHF. The CDR3, as DNA: TGTGCCAGCAGCTTAGCGAATAGCAATCAGCCCCAGCATTTT.

This chain connects TRBV7-2 to TRBJ1-2, with D unresolved. V lost 5 bases and J lost 2, with 6 bases in between. The germline V gene has CDR1 SGHTA and CDR2 FQGNSA. The CDR3 length is 12 residues. As DNA, the CDR3 is TGTGCCAGCAGCCCCCAGAACTATGGCTACACCTTC. Translating gives CASSPQNYGYTF.

The rearrangement joins TRBV27 to TRBJ2-2; D not resolved. The CDR3 covers 12 residues. CDR1 and CDR2 from the germline V gene are MNHEY and SMNVEV (reference sequence). V was shortened by 1 base and J by 6 bases, with 3 bases between the two germline ends. The CDR3 DNA reads as TGTGCCAGCAGTTTATTGGCCGGGGAGCTGTTTTTT. Protein product: CASSLLAGELFF.

The rearrangement links TRBV6-1 to TRBJ1-2; D possibly corresponds to TRBD1 (6 bases). There are 14 residues in the CDR3. Trimming cost V 6 bases and J 0 bases, with 11 bases left between them. Germline-derived CDR1 and CDR2 are MNHNS and SASEGT. The CDR3 bases are TGTGCCAGCAGGGAACAGGGTACTAACTATGGCTACACCTTC. It translates to CASREQGTNYGYTF.

The chain joins TRBV10-2 to TRBJ1-5; possibly TRBD1 for D (5 bases). Trimming removed 2 bases from V and 1 base from J, with 9 bases in between. Germline V gene data show CDR1 as WSHSY and CDR2 as SAAADI. The CDR3 has 15 amino acids. CDR3 bases: TGCGCCAGCAGTGAGAGGGGAACCAGCAATCAGCCCCAGCATTTT. It encodes CASSERGTSNQPQHF.

The V and J genes are TRBV27 and TRBJ2-1, with 15 bases that match TRBD2. This CDR3 is 16 amino acids long. The junction had 4 bases not matched to a gene; V was cut back by 3 bases and J by 7 bases. The germline gives CDR1 MNHEY, CDR2 SMNVEV (reference sequence). The CDR3 nucleotides read TGTGCCAGCAGTTTGTGGACTAGCGGGGGGGCGAATGAGCAGTTCTTC. Its protein product is CASSLWTSGGANEQFF.

This chain uses TRBV19 with TRBJ2-7; D gene uncertain. Germline CDR1 is LNHDA and CDR2 is SQIVND (reference sequence). The CDR3 runs to 13 residues. Trimming cost V 0 bases and J 6 bases, with 9 bases left between them. The CDR3 DNA is TGTGCCAGTAGTATAGATCTCGAGCGCGAGCAGTACTTC. Translation: CASSIDLEREQYF.

The V and J genes are TRBV6-1 and TRBJ2-7; a weak D match, TRBD2 (5 bases). The CDR3 has 14 residues. The V gene's germline CDR1 is MNHNS and CDR2 SASEGT. V lost 3 bases and J 1 base, leaving 10 bases between the germline ends. CDR3 DNA sequence: TGTGCCAGCAGTGATTACGGGGAGTCCTACGAGCAGTACTTC. Its protein product is CASSDYGESYEQYF.